One and the same sample provided the 20 T cell receptor beta chains below, sequenced in a study of cytomegalovirus exposure and HLA in healthy donors. The PCR used 60 Vbeta and 13 Jbeta primers. The table came from immunoSEQ multiplex PCR; TCRdb's copy has only in-frame clones and leaves some out. Its table lists 200,000 to 250,000 clones. Material: PBMCs. These receptors all come from a girl aged 2-10 years in good health and CMV-seropositive.

The rearrangement joins TRBV19 to TRBJ1-5; 10 positions match TRBD1. Trimming took 8 bases from V and 5 from J; bases not matched to a gene: 3. Germline V gene lookup returns CDR1 LNHDA and CDR2 SQIVND (reference sequence). This CDR3 spans 13 amino acids. CDR3 nucleotides: TGTGCCAGTGACAGGGGGCAGGATCAGCCCCAGCATTTT. Translating it yields CASDRGQDQPQHF.

This chain links TRBV5-6 with TRBJ1-2, with D tentatively TRBD1 (5 bases). The germline gives CDR1 SGHDT, CDR2 YYEEEE. The CDR3 totals 13 residues. Trimming shortened V by 1 base and J by 8 bases, and 12 bases separated the two germline ends. The CDR3 region has the DNA TGTGCCAGCAGCTTGCAGGGTGGAGGGGGCTACACCTTC. It codes for CASSLQGGGGYTF.

The CDR3 DNA reads as TGTGCCAGCAGTACCTACAGCTCTAACTATGGCTACACCTTC. Protein: CASSTYSSNYGYTF. This chain joins TRBV27 and TRBJ1-2; D call uncertain. From germline, CDR1 is MNHEY and CDR2 SMNVEV (reference sequence). Trimming stripped 5 bases from V and 0 bases from J, with 10 bases between. The CDR3 spans 14 residues.

The CDR3 region is CASSLSRDNYGYTF. CDR3 sequence (DNA): TGTGCCAGCAGCTTAAGCAGGGATAACTATGGCTACACCTTC. V and J are TRBV7-2 and TRBJ1-2; D may be TRBD1 (5 bases). Germline V gene lookup returns CDR1 SGHTA and CDR2 FQGNSA. This CDR3 comprises 14 residues. Deletions cut 2 bases from V and 1 base from J, with 8 bases between.

As regards this clone: A junction boundary mismatches the germline segment, possibly from a read error. The chain recombines TRBV19 with TRBJ2-1; the D gene is possibly TRBD1 (5 bases). CDR1 is LNHDA, CDR2 SQIVND, per germline (reference sequence). The CDR3 is 15 residues long. CDR3 DNA sequence: TGTGCCAGTAGCCAGGGAATTCTCTCCTCCAATGAGCAGTTCTTC. This encodes CASSQGILSSNEQFF.

This sequence joins TRBV5-6 and TRBJ1-1, with TRBD1 identical over 7 bases. J gave up 6 bases and V 4 bases, and 3 bases lay outside the gene matches. This CDR3 spans 12 amino acids. In germline, CDR1 is SGHDT, CDR2 YYEEEE. The CDR3 here is CASSPGTAEAFF. Here the CDR3 DNA reads TGTGCCAGCAGCCCTGGGACAGCTGAAGCTTTCTTT.

V is TRBV6-5 and J is TRBJ2-7, with D perhaps TRBD2 (5 bases). V was trimmed by 2 bases and J by 2 bases, leaving 7 bases between them. The CDR3 has 13 residues. CDR1 and CDR2 from the germline V gene are MNHEY and SVGAGI. In DNA, the CDR3 is TGTGCCAGCAGTTACGGGAGCACCTACGAGCAGTACTTC. This sequence encodes CASSYGSTYEQYF.

The chain carries TRBV6-5 and TRBJ2-7; 9 bases align to TRBD2. Trimming took 6 bases from V and 0 from J; bases not matched to a gene: 6. The CDR3 extends over 15 amino acids. Germline lookup yields CDR1 MNHEY and CDR2 SVGAGI. The CDR3 DNA is TGTGCCAGCAGGCGGCTAGCGGGGAGCTCCTACGAGCAGTACTTC. Residues: CASRRLAGSSYEQYF.

This chain connects TRBV20-1 to TRBJ1-1; D is undetermined. The CDR3 contains 11 residues. With 3 bases removed from V and 3 bases from J, the gap between germline ends came to 5 bases. Per the germline V gene, CDR1 is DFQATT and CDR2 is SNEGSKA (reference sequence). CDR3 amino acids: CSASTDTEAFF. The CDR3 region has the DNA TGCAGTGCTAGTACAGACACTGAAGCTTTCTTT.

The chain has TRBV9 and TRBJ1-1, with D possibly being TRBD1 (6 bases). V lost 6 bases and J lost 0, with 15 bases in between. CDR3 length: 15 amino acids. The germline gives CDR1 SGDLS, CDR2 YYNGEE. The CDR3 DNA follows: TGTGCCAGCAACCCAGGTACAGGGCTGAACACTGAAGCTTTCTTT. Encoded protein: CASNPGTGLNTEAFF.

This rearrangement joins TRBV5-4 to TRBJ2-6; 8 bases are a match to TRBD2. Per germline, CDR1 SGHNT and CDR2 YYREEE (reference sequence). CDR3 size: 16 residues. The junction had 5 bases not matched to a gene; V was cut back by 2 bases and J by 4 bases. In nucleotides, the CDR3 is TGTGCCAGCAGCTTACACTTAGCGGGAGGGGCCAACGTCCTGACTTTC. It codes for CASSLHLAGGANVLTF.

V and J are TRBV7-9 and TRBJ2-7; D is perhaps TRBD1 (6 bases). Germline CDR1 is SEHNR and CDR2 is FQNEAQ (reference sequence). V was pared by 8 bases and J by 3 bases, with 14 bases between. CDR3 length: 13 residues. CDR3 coding DNA: TGTGCCAGCGGCCTCGACAGGAACTACGAGCAGTACTTC. Its protein is CASGLDRNYEQYF.

The chain has TRBV6-1 and TRBJ2-7; TRBD2 aligns across 9 bases. Germline V CDR1 and CDR2: MNHNS, SASEGT. J gave up 0 bases and V 1 base, and 1 base lay outside the gene matches. CDR3 length: 15 residues. CDR3 sequence reads: CASSEGTSDSYEQYF. CDR3 sequence (DNA): TGTGCCAGCAGTGAAGGGACTAGCGACTCCTACGAGCAGTACTTC.

V usage is TRBV6-5 and J usage is TRBJ2-1, with 10 bases matching TRBD2. The germline V gene has CDR1 MNHEY and CDR2 SVGAGI. The CDR3 covers 15 residues. V lost 6 bases to trimming and J lost 0 bases; unmatched junction nucleotides: 2. The CDR3 loop reads CASSASGSSYNEQFF. DNA of the CDR3: TGTGCCAGCAGCGCTAGCGGGAGCTCCTACAATGAGCAGTTCTTC.

The chain links TRBV19 to TRBJ2-5; perhaps TRBD2 as D (5 bases). The DNA end lines up better with TRBJ2-7; the J call may be wrong. This CDR3 is 13 amino acids long. Germline V gives CDR1 LNHDA, CDR2 SQIVND (reference sequence). The CDR3 is CASSTLVSYEQYF. DNA of the CDR3: TGTGCCAGTTCGACACTAGTCTCCTACGAGCAGTACTTC.

The gene calls are TRBV28 and TRBJ2-7; TRBD2 agrees at 9 bases. V trimming: 4 bases; J trimming: 12 bases; junction bases outside the gene matches: 7. Germline V CDR1 and CDR2: MDHEN, SYDVKM. This CDR3 region has 12 residues. The CDR3 region is CASSSPAGGWYF. DNA of the CDR3: TGTGCCAGCAGTTCTCCCGCGGGGGGGTGGTACTTC.

V and J are TRBV4-1 and TRBJ2-5; 7 bases agree with TRBD2. Germline V gives CDR1 MGHRA, CDR2 YSYEKL. CDR3 length: 15 amino acids. The J segment lost 7 bases and the V segment lost 4 bases, leaving 12 bases of the junction unmatched. The CDR3 reads CASSPREAGIGTQYF. CDR3 DNA: TGCGCCAGCAGCCCCCGGGAAGCGGGAATCGGGACCCAGTACTTC.

The rearrangement uses TRBV18 and TRBJ2-7, with a tentative D call TRBD1 (5 bases). The CDR3 covers 14 residues. Looked up from germline, CDR1 is KGHSH and CDR2 is LQKENI. Deletions cut 3 bases from V and 1 base from J, with 10 bases between. CDR3 nucleotide sequence: TGTGCCAGCTCACCCCAGGGCACGTCCTACGAGCAGTACTTC. Amino acids: CASSPQGTSYEQYF.

The chain couples TRBV30 to TRBJ1-2, with TRBD1 matching 7 bases. Trimming removed 5 bases from V and 4 bases from J; junction bases left unmatched: 4. Per the germline V gene, CDR1 is GTSNPN and CDR2 is SVGIG (reference sequence). This CDR3 contains 12 residues. CDR3 residues: CAWEAGGYGYTF. The CDR3 DNA follows: TGTGCCTGGGAGGCAGGGGGCTATGGCTACACCTTC.

The V gene is TRBV10-2, the J gene TRBJ2-5; a weak D match, TRBD1 (6 bases). In germline, CDR1 is WSHSY, CDR2 SAAADI. The V and J ends lost 8 bases and 5 bases respectively, with 9 bases between them. The CDR3 spans 11 residues. The CDR3 loop reads CASRQGETQYF. The CDR3, as DNA: TGCGCCAGCCGGCAGGGGGAGACCCAGTACTTC.